This is a list of T cell receptor beta chains from one sample in a study of shared clonotypes between healthy human individuals. The data were produced by immunoSEQ multiplex PCR, yet TCRdb's version contains in-frame clones alone and is incomplete. The sample includes under 1,100,000 clones, 65% to 75% seen only once; the top ten take over 1.3%. The sequencing input was memory CD4+ T cells sorted from blood. The receptors stem from a man aged 18 to 29 in good health. The CDR3 runs from the conserved cysteine through the conserved F or W. Fields, in order: CDR3 length, D gene, J gene, clone size, V gene, CDR3 DNA, CDR3 protein. The D gene is left open where the match is weak. Clone size is stated in some rows and not others, as once, few, many or a class when expanded.

cdr3_length: 13; d_call: NA; j_call: TRBJ2-7; clone_size: NA; v_call: TRBV29-1; cdr3_nt: TGCAGCGTCCCCCTGCAGGACCGTCACGAGCAGTACTTC; cdr3_aa: CSVPLQDRHEQYF
cdr3_length: 13; d_call: NA; j_call: TRBJ2-5; clone_size: NA; v_call: TRBV5-4; cdr3_nt: TGTGCCAGCAGCTTGATCAATCAAGAGACCCAGTACTTC; cdr3_aa: CASSLINQETQYF
cdr3_length: 15; d_call: TRBD1; j_call: TRBJ2-1; clone_size: NA; v_call: TRBV5-1; cdr3_nt: TGCGCCAGCAGCGCCGGACAGGGATCCTACAATGAGCAGTTCTTC; cdr3_aa: CASSAGQGSYNEQFF
cdr3_length: 15; d_call: TRBD1; j_call: TRBJ1-2; clone_size: NA; v_call: TRBV5-1; cdr3_nt: TGCGCCAGCAGCCTGACGGGGACAGGACAGGGTGGCTACACCTTC; cdr3_aa: CASSLTGTGQGGYTF
cdr3_length: 12; d_call: NA; j_call: TRBJ2-2; clone_size: NA; v_call: TRBV9; cdr3_nt: TGTGCCAGCAGCGTAACCACCGGGGAGCTGTTTTTT; cdr3_aa: CASSVTTGELFF
cdr3_length: 13; d_call: NA; j_call: TRBJ2-1; clone_size: NA; v_call: TRBV30; cdr3_nt: TGTGCCTGGAGCCACGGGACCTACAATGAGCAGTTCTTC; cdr3_aa: CAWSHGTYNEQFF
cdr3_length: 14; d_call: NA; j_call: TRBJ2-7; clone_size: NA; v_call: TRBV7-2; cdr3_nt: TGTGCCAGCAGCTTTGGGTTCATAACTAACGAGCAGTACTTC; cdr3_aa: CASSFGFITNEQYF
cdr3_length: 16; d_call: NA; j_call: TRBJ2-1; clone_size: few; v_call: TRBV4-1; cdr3_nt: TGCGCCAGCAGCCAAAGGATGGGGGGGGCTTTCAATGAGCAGTTCTTC; cdr3_aa: CASSQRMGGAFNEQFF
cdr3_length: 13; d_call: NA; j_call: TRBJ1-4; clone_size: few; v_call: TRBV14; cdr3_nt: TGTGCCAGCAGCAGCCGGGATAAGGGGAAACTGTTTTTT; cdr3_aa: CASSSRDKGKLFF
cdr3_length: 15; d_call: NA; j_call: TRBJ1-4; clone_size: NA; v_call: TRBV7-2; cdr3_nt: TGTGCCAGCAGCCCCGGGCAGGGTAGGGGAGAAAAACTGTTTTTT; cdr3_aa: CASSPGQGRGEKLFF
cdr3_length: 13; d_call: TRBD1; j_call: TRBJ2-7; clone_size: many; v_call: TRBV28; cdr3_nt: TGTGCCAGCCTGACAGGGGTGGGGTACGAGCAGTACTTC; cdr3_aa: CASLTGVGYEQYF
cdr3_length: 18; d_call: TRBD2; j_call: TRBJ2-3; clone_size: NA; v_call: TRBV5-1; cdr3_nt: TGCGCCAGCAGCTTGGGGACTAGCGGGGGCCCTAGCACAGATACGCAGTATTTT; cdr3_aa: CASSLGTSGGPSTDTQYF
cdr3_length: 15; d_call: TRBD1; j_call: TRBJ1-4; clone_size: NA; v_call: TRBV5-1; cdr3_nt: TGCGCCAGCAGCTTGATGGGACAGGGAAAGGAAAAACTGTTTTTT; cdr3_aa: CASSLMGQGKEKLFF
cdr3_length: 14; d_call: TRBD1; j_call: TRBJ1-5; clone_size: few; v_call: TRBV30; cdr3_nt: TGTGCCTGGAGTGAGACAGGGTCGGGCCAGCCCCAGCATTTT; cdr3_aa: CAWSETGSGQPQHF
cdr3_length: 15; d_call: NA; j_call: TRBJ1-6; clone_size: once; v_call: TRBV18; cdr3_nt: TGTGCCAGCTCGGCTGGGGAGGGTAATTCTTCACCCCTCCACTTT; cdr3_aa: CASSAGEGNSSPLHF
cdr3_length: 13; d_call: NA; j_call: TRBJ1-4; clone_size: NA; v_call: TRBV6-1; cdr3_nt: TGTGCCAGCACCCCACAGGGAAATGAAAAACTGTTTTTT; cdr3_aa: CASTPQGNEKLFF
cdr3_length: 15; d_call: TRBD1; j_call: TRBJ1-6; clone_size: few; v_call: TRBV19; cdr3_nt: TGTGCCAGTAGTACCGGGACAGGGGCTTATTCACCCCTCCACTTT; cdr3_aa: CASSTGTGAYSPLHF
cdr3_length: 12; d_call: NA; j_call: TRBJ2-3; clone_size: NA; v_call: TRBV11-2; cdr3_nt: TGTGCCAGCAGCTTTCGCGGGGATACGCAGTATTTT; cdr3_aa: CASSFRGDTQYF
cdr3_length: 15; d_call: NA; j_call: TRBJ2-7; clone_size: NA; v_call: TRBV6-5; cdr3_nt: TGTGCCAGCAGCCGCCAAGGGGGAGGTGTCCACGAGCAGTACTTC; cdr3_aa: CASSRQGGGVHEQYF
cdr3_length: 14; d_call: NA; j_call: TRBJ1-6; clone_size: NA; v_call: TRBV28; cdr3_nt: TGTGCCAGCAGTTTAAGGGGTTATAATTCACCCCTCCACTTT; cdr3_aa: CASSLRGYNSPLHF
cdr3_length: 16; d_call: TRBD2; j_call: TRBJ2-1; clone_size: NA; v_call: TRBV9; cdr3_nt: TGTGCCAGCAGCGTAGTTCCGGGACTAGCGGGAGTTGAGCAGTTCTTC; cdr3_aa: CASSVVPGLAGVEQFF
cdr3_length: 14; d_call: TRBD2; j_call: TRBJ2-3; clone_size: NA; v_call: TRBV5-6; cdr3_nt: TGTGCCAGCAGTACTAGCGGGGGGGCAGATACGCAGTATTTT; cdr3_aa: CASSTSGGADTQYF
cdr3_length: 14; d_call: TRBD1; j_call: TRBJ2-7; clone_size: NA; v_call: TRBV18; cdr3_nt: TGTGCCAGCTCGCCAGGACAGGGTAACTACGAGCAGTACTTC; cdr3_aa: CASSPGQGNYEQYF
cdr3_length: 23; d_call: TRBD1; j_call: TRBJ1-1; clone_size: NA; v_call: TRBV28; cdr3_nt: TGTGCCAGCAGGGGTACAGGGGGCGGCTGGGGAAAATGGGTTGATAGAACGAACACTGAAGCTTTCTTT; cdr3_aa: CASRGTGGGWGKWVDRTNTEAFF
cdr3_length: 13; d_call: NA; j_call: TRBJ1-1; clone_size: NA; v_call: TRBV6-5; cdr3_nt: TGTGCCAGCAGTCGTTCGATGAACACTGAAGCTTTCTTT; cdr3_aa: CASSRSMNTEAFF
cdr3_length: 16; d_call: NA; j_call: TRBJ1-5; clone_size: NA; v_call: TRBV30; cdr3_nt: TGTGCCTGGAGTGTACCGTCGGGGCAGGGTAACCAGCCCCAGCATTTT; cdr3_aa: CAWSVPSGQGNQPQHF
cdr3_length: 11; d_call: NA; j_call: TRBJ2-7; clone_size: NA; v_call: TRBV29-1; cdr3_nt: TGCAGCGTCCAAACAGCCTACGAGCAGTACTTC; cdr3_aa: CSVQTAYEQYF
cdr3_length: 15; d_call: TRBD1; j_call: TRBJ1-1; clone_size: once; v_call: TRBV2; cdr3_nt: TGTGCCAGCAGTGAAAAAGGGGGCGGGAACACTGAAGCTTTCTTT; cdr3_aa: CASSEKGGGNTEAFF
cdr3_length: 15; d_call: NA; j_call: TRBJ2-7; clone_size: NA; v_call: TRBV11-3; cdr3_nt: TGTGCCAGCAGCTTGGGTGCAGGTAGCTCCTACGAGCAGTACTTC; cdr3_aa: CASSLGAGSSYEQYF
cdr3_length: 13; d_call: NA; j_call: TRBJ2-3; clone_size: NA; v_call: TRBV19; cdr3_nt: TGTGCCAGTAGTATAGCACGCACAGATACGCAGTATTTT; cdr3_aa: CASSIARTDTQYF
cdr3_length: 13; d_call: NA; j_call: TRBJ1-1; clone_size: NA; v_call: TRBV4-1; cdr3_nt: TGCGCCAGCAGCCAAGAGTGGGGGGGTGAAGCTTTCTTT; cdr3_aa: CASSQEWGGEAFF
cdr3_length: 13; d_call: NA; j_call: TRBJ1-1; clone_size: once; v_call: TRBV6-5; cdr3_nt: TGTGCCAGCACGCGGGGGCGGGACACTGAAGCTTTCTTT; cdr3_aa: CASTRGRDTEAFF
cdr3_length: 14; d_call: TRBD1; j_call: TRBJ1-5; clone_size: NA; v_call: TRBV29-1; cdr3_nt: TGCAGCGTTTCACAGGGGTCGGGCAATCAGCCCCAGCATTTT; cdr3_aa: CSVSQGSGNQPQHF
cdr3_length: 14; d_call: TRBD1; j_call: TRBJ1-1; clone_size: NA; v_call: TRBV5-1; cdr3_nt: TGCGCCAGCAGCCTACAGGGGGCGCGTACTGAAGCTTTCTTT; cdr3_aa: CASSLQGARTEAFF
cdr3_length: 11; d_call: NA; j_call: TRBJ2-7; clone_size: once; v_call: TRBV2; cdr3_nt: TGTGCCAGCAGTCAGACAAGCGAGCAGTACTTC; cdr3_aa: CASSQTSEQYF
cdr3_length: 15; d_call: NA; j_call: TRBJ2-3; clone_size: NA; v_call: TRBV30; cdr3_nt: TGTGCCTGGAGTGTACTTACAGTGAGCACAGATACGCAGTATTTT; cdr3_aa: CAWSVLTVSTDTQYF
cdr3_length: 13; d_call: TRBD1; j_call: TRBJ2-7; clone_size: many; v_call: TRBV28; cdr3_nt: TGTGCCAGCAGCCGACAGGGGACGGACGAGCAGTACTTC; cdr3_aa: CASSRQGTDEQYF
cdr3_length: 14; d_call: NA; j_call: TRBJ2-2; clone_size: NA; v_call: TRBV18; cdr3_nt: TGTGCCAGCTTGCCCACAGGGAACACCGGGGAGCTGTTTTTT; cdr3_aa: CASLPTGNTGELFF
cdr3_length: 13; d_call: NA; j_call: TRBJ2-5; clone_size: NA; v_call: TRBV21-1; cdr3_nt: TGTGCCAGCAGCAAGGGGAACCAAGAGACCCAGTACTTC; cdr3_aa: CASSKGNQETQYF
cdr3_length: 14; d_call: NA; j_call: TRBJ2-3; clone_size: NA; v_call: TRBV27; cdr3_nt: TGTGCCAGCAGTTTGACTAGTCTCACAGATACGCAGTATTTT; cdr3_aa: CASSLTSLTDTQYF
cdr3_length: 13; d_call: TRBD1; j_call: TRBJ2-1; clone_size: NA; v_call: TRBV27; cdr3_nt: TGTGCCAGCAGGACAGGGGGCTACAATGAGCAGTTCTTC; cdr3_aa: CASRTGGYNEQFF
cdr3_length: 14; d_call: NA; j_call: TRBJ2-2; clone_size: NA; v_call: TRBV5-1; cdr3_nt: TGCGCCAGCAGCTTGGGCGGCATCACCGGGGAGCTGTTTTTT; cdr3_aa: CASSLGGITGELFF
cdr3_length: 12; d_call: NA; j_call: TRBJ1-2; clone_size: NA; v_call: TRBV10-3; cdr3_nt: TGTGCCAGTACCCGGGAAAACTATGGCTACACCTTC; cdr3_aa: CASTRENYGYTF
cdr3_length: 13; d_call: NA; j_call: TRBJ2-3; clone_size: NA; v_call: TRBV11-3; cdr3_nt: TGTGCCAGTGGGTTAGGGGGCACAGATACGCAGTATTTT; cdr3_aa: CASGLGGTDTQYF
cdr3_length: 16; d_call: TRBD1; j_call: TRBJ2-3; clone_size: NA; v_call: TRBV11-2; cdr3_nt: TGTGCCAGCAGACGTGGACAGGGGGTACCCACAGATACGCAGTATTTT; cdr3_aa: CASRRGQGVPTDTQYF
cdr3_length: 16; d_call: TRBD2; j_call: TRBJ2-1; clone_size: NA; v_call: TRBV7-2; cdr3_nt: TGTGCCAGCAGCCCTCCCGTAGGCGGGGGGGGCAATGAGCAGTTCTTC; cdr3_aa: CASSPPVGGGGNEQFF
cdr3_length: 14; d_call: TRBD1; j_call: TRBJ2-5; clone_size: once; v_call: TRBV5-1; cdr3_nt: TGCGCCAGCAGCGGAACAGGGGGCGGTGAGACCCAGTACTTC; cdr3_aa: CASSGTGGGETQYF
cdr3_length: 15; d_call: TRBD1; j_call: TRBJ2-7; clone_size: NA; v_call: TRBV28; cdr3_nt: TGTGCCAGCACTCCGCCCTGGGACAGGGACTACGAGCAGTACTTC; cdr3_aa: CASTPPWDRDYEQYF
cdr3_length: 15; d_call: TRBD1; j_call: TRBJ1-1; clone_size: once; v_call: TRBV19; cdr3_nt: TGTGCCAGTAGTACCCGACAGGGGGCGGACACTGAAGCTTTCTTT; cdr3_aa: CASSTRQGADTEAFF
cdr3_length: 14; d_call: NA; j_call: TRBJ1-1; clone_size: NA; v_call: TRBV5-4; cdr3_nt: TGTGCCAGCTCGGTTGCGTCCCAGGGCACTGAAGCTTTCTTT; cdr3_aa: CASSVASQGTEAFF
cdr3_length: 15; d_call: TRBD1; j_call: TRBJ2-7; clone_size: NA; v_call: TRBV27; cdr3_nt: TGTGCCAGCAGTTTAGCCCAGGGGGCCTCCTACGAGCAGTACTTC; cdr3_aa: CASSLAQGASYEQYF
cdr3_length: 17; d_call: NA; j_call: TRBJ2-3; clone_size: NA; v_call: TRBV7-2; cdr3_nt: TGTGCCAGCAGCTTAGCACCCCGCGGGCGGTTGGAAGATACGCAGTATTTT; cdr3_aa: CASSLAPRGRLEDTQYF
cdr3_length: 15; d_call: TRBD2; j_call: TRBJ2-3; clone_size: NA; v_call: TRBV7-3; cdr3_nt: TGTGCCAGCAGCTTATCCGCGGGGGTTTTAGATACGCAGTATTTT; cdr3_aa: CASSLSAGVLDTQYF
cdr3_length: 16; d_call: TRBD2; j_call: TRBJ2-3; clone_size: few; v_call: TRBV9; cdr3_nt: TGTGCCAGCAGCGTCCAAGTCGGGGGGAGCACAGATACGCAGTATTTT; cdr3_aa: CASSVQVGGSTDTQYF
cdr3_length: 15; d_call: NA; j_call: TRBJ1-1; clone_size: NA; v_call: TRBV19; cdr3_nt: TGTGCCAGTAAGTCTCGGGTCTCTTCGAACACTGAAGCTTTCTTT; cdr3_aa: CASKSRVSSNTEAFF
cdr3_length: 18; d_call: TRBD1; j_call: TRBJ1-5; clone_size: NA; v_call: TRBV11-3; cdr3_nt: TGTGCCAGCAGCTTAGATCTGGGCAGGGGGCGACTCAATCAGCCCCAGCATTTT; cdr3_aa: CASSLDLGRGRLNQPQHF
cdr3_length: 13; d_call: NA; j_call: TRBJ1-1; clone_size: NA; v_call: TRBV5-1; cdr3_nt: TGCGCCAGCAGCTTTGGTAGGGTGGAGGAAGCTTTCTTT; cdr3_aa: CASSFGRVEEAFF